One sample yielded the 24 T cell receptor beta chains listed below, sequenced in a study of shared clonotypes between healthy human individuals. The naive CD8 population came from CD45RO-negative cells selected for CCR7, without terminally differentiated effector memory CD45RA+ cells. Libraries were prepared by immunoSEQ multiplex PCR; TCRdb keeps only in-frame clonotypes and omits some of them. Of hundreds of thousands of clones detected, approximately 96% appear once; the ten largest clones hold roughly 0.12%. The source material was naive CD8+ T cells sorted from blood. The receptors were gathered from a woman aged 25 to 39 in good health.

This rearrangement joins TRBV19 to TRBJ2-7; D is uncertain. V was trimmed by 5 bases and J by 5 bases, leaving 16 bases between them. The CDR3 extends over 14 amino acids. The germline V gene has CDR1 LNHDA and CDR2 SQIVND (reference sequence). CDR3 protein: CASSVGFASDEQYF. For the CDR3, the DNA is TGTGCCAGTAGTGTGGGCTTTGCCTCGGACGAGCAGTACTTC.

This rearrangement joins TRBV7-9 to TRBJ2-1, with 9 nucleotides matching TRBD2. In germline, CDR1 is SEHNR, CDR2 FQNEAQ (reference sequence). Trimming took 0 bases from V and 8 from J; bases not matched to a gene: 2. This CDR3 region has 14 residues. The CDR3, as DNA: TGTGCCAGCAGCTTAGCGCTAGCGGGATATGAGCAGTTCTTC. Translating gives CASSLALAGYEQFF. Complete variable domain (other parts from reference TRBV7-9 and TRBJ2-1): DTGVSQNPRHKITKRGQNVTFRCDPISEHNRLYWYRQTLGQGPEFLTYFQNEAQLEKSRLLSDRFSAERPKGSFSTLEIQRTEQGDSAMYLCASSLALAGYEQFFGPGTRLTVL.

The chain is built from TRBV7-6 and TRBJ2-3, with D unclear. Trimming stripped 2 bases from V and 1 base from J, with 10 bases between. Germline CDR1 and CDR2: SGHVS and FNYEAQ. This CDR3 comprises 15 residues. As DNA, the CDR3 is TGTGCCAGCAGCTTAAGGTCTAGGGGCACAGATACGCAGTATTTT. It is translated as CASSLRSRGTDTQYF.

The chain links TRBV28 to TRBJ1-6, with no clear D. The CDR3 is 11 amino acids. CDR1 and CDR2 (germline): MDHEN, SYDVKM. Trimming took off 8 bases at V and 10 bases at J, with 9 bases between the two ends. The CDR3 spells CASGLESPLHF. CDR3 bases: TGTGCCAGCGGCCTTGAGTCACCCCTCCACTTT.

This clone appeared a single time. The rearrangement links TRBV27 to TRBJ1-3; 7 nucleotides agree with TRBD1. The germline CDR1 and CDR2 sequences are MNHEY and SMNVEV (reference sequence). J gave up 2 bases and V 6 bases, and 7 bases lay outside the gene matches. The CDR3 extends over 15 amino acids. Here the CDR3 reads CASSPWQGAGNTIYF. Written as DNA, the CDR3 is TGTGCCAGCAGCCCATGGCAGGGGGCTGGAAACACCATATATTTT.

The chain uses TRBV7-2 and TRBJ2-7; the match to TRBD2 covers 9 bases. This CDR3 has 15 residues. The germline CDR1 and CDR2 sequences are SGHTA and FQGNSA. V lost 0 bases and J lost 3; bases outside the gene matches: 3. CDR3 DNA: TGTGCCAGCAGCTTAGCGTCGCGGGAGGGCTACGAGCAGTACTTC. This codes for CASSLASREGYEQYF.

The chain links TRBV13 to TRBJ2-7, with D possibly TRBD1 on 5 matching bases. Germline V gene sequence: CDR1 PRHDT, CDR2 FYEKMQ (reference sequence). Deletions cut 4 bases from V and 6 bases from J, with 7 bases between. This CDR3 is built from 11 residues. This CDR3 is CASSSGREQYF. CDR3 nucleotides: TGTGCCAGCAGCTCAGGGCGCGAGCAGTACTTC.

The chain recombines TRBV7-8 with TRBJ1-5, with D possibly being TRBD1 (5 bases). Germline CDR1 reads SGHVS; CDR2 reads FQNEAQ. V lost 4 bases and J 9 bases, leaving 19 bases between the germline ends. This CDR3 spans 15 amino acids. CDR3 coding DNA: TGTGCCAGCAGCTATGGGACCGAACACCCAGCGCCCCAGCATTTT. It codes for CASSYGTEHPAPQHF.

The chain uses TRBV4-2 and TRBJ2-5, with D perhaps being TRBD1 or TRBD2 (6 bases each). The DNA end is a closer match to TRBJ2-7, so the J assignment may be wrong. This CDR3 contains 17 residues. Germline loops: CDR1 LGHNA, CDR2 YNFKEQ. The CDR3 is CASSQPLRGASSYEQYF. CDR3 nucleotides: TGTGCCAGCAGCCAACCCCTTAGGGGGGCTAGCTCCTACGAGCAGTACTTC.

The rearrangement joins TRBV4-1 to TRBJ2-5, with 9 bases that match TRBD2. The J call may be faulty, since TRBJ2-7 better matches the DNA end. Germline loops: CDR1 MGHRA, CDR2 YSYEKL. This CDR3 is built from 14 residues. The CDR3 spells CASSQGTSAYEQYF. CDR3 coding DNA: TGCGCCAGCAGCCAAGGGACTAGCGCGTACGAGCAGTACTTC.

The genes are TRBV27 and TRBJ1-2; the D gene is possibly TRBD1 (6 bases). The germline V gene encodes CDR1 MNHEY and CDR2 SMNVEV (reference sequence). The CDR3 runs to 14 residues. Trimming left V 5 bases short and J 4 bases short, with 14 bases between. The CDR3 DNA reads as TGTGCCAGCAGTCCACAGGGACAATCCTATGGCTACACCTTC. This sequence encodes CASSPQGQSYGYTF.

V and J are TRBV2 and TRBJ2-7; the D gene is possibly TRBD2 (6 bases). Trimming removed 10 bases at V and 5 bases at J, with 18 bases between. The germline V gene has CDR1 SNHLY and CDR2 FYNNEI. This CDR3 contains 13 residues. CDR3 DNA: TGTGCCACGTCGTTGCCTAGCGCTAACGAGCAGTACTTC. It specifies CATSLPSANEQYF.

The chain joins TRBV4-1 to TRBJ2-5; D is tentatively TRBD1 or TRBD2 (5 bases each). This CDR3 is built from 16 residues. Looked up from germline, CDR1 is MGHRA and CDR2 is YSYEKL. Trimming removed 1 base at V and 2 bases at J, with 14 bases between. The CDR3 region is CASSQGDHWGQETQYF. The CDR3 nucleotides read TGCGCCAGCAGCCAAGGGGACCATTGGGGTCAAGAGACCCAGTACTTC.

The chain is built from TRBV28 and TRBJ2-1, with D possibly being TRBD1 (5 bases). CDR1 is MDHEN and CDR2 is SYDVKM in the germline V gene. V was cut by 3 bases and J by 5 bases, with 14 bases left in between. The CDR3 is 15 residues long. CDR3 residues: CASSFPQDTHNEQFF. The CDR3 region has the DNA TGTGCCAGCAGTTTCCCCCAGGACACCCACAATGAGCAGTTCTTC.

The J gene is TRBJ2-3, the V gene TRBV10-2; unclear D gene. Trimming pared 2 bases from V and 8 bases from J, leaving 11 bases between. The CDR3 extends over 13 amino acids. Germline loops: CDR1 WSHSY, CDR2 SAAADI. Here the CDR3 reads CASSEGELGTQYF. CDR3 coding DNA: TGCGCCAGCAGTGAGGGTGAGCTAGGTACGCAGTATTTT.

The chain links TRBV7-9 to TRBJ2-1; weak D call: TRBD2 (5 bases). V was shortened by 5 bases and J by 10 bases, with 12 bases between the two germline ends. Germline V lookup: CDR1 SEHNR, CDR2 FQNEAQ (reference sequence). The CDR3 totals 12 residues. The DNA of the CDR3 is TGTGCCAGCAGCCCGGGCGGGCGGGAGCAGTTCTTC. It codes for CASSPGGREQFF.

The chain recombines TRBV11-1 with TRBJ2-7, with 9 bases aligning to TRBD2. V lost 5 bases and J lost 1; bases outside the gene matches: 9. Germline V gene sequence: CDR1 SGHAT, CDR2 FQDESV (reference sequence). This CDR3 region has 16 residues. CDR3 sequence reads: CASSPPREGRSYEQYF. CDR3 in DNA: TGTGCCAGCAGCCCCCCGCGGGAGGGCCGATCCTACGAGCAGTACTTC.

V usage is TRBV23-1 and J usage is TRBJ2-1; 10 bases map to TRBD1. TRBV23-1 is reported as an ORF; its role is uncertain. The CDR3 spans 15 residues. The V gene end was trimmed by 10 bases and the J gene end by 10 bases; junction bases not matched to a gene: 16. CDR3: CATITPTGGEGEQFF. CDR3 DNA sequence: TGCGCCACCATAACCCCGACAGGGGGCGAAGGGGAGCAGTTCTTC.

The chain uses TRBV25-1 and TRBJ1-1; D is unresolved. The CDR3 is 12 residues long. The germline V gene encodes CDR1 MGHDK and CDR2 SYGVNS. Trimming shortened V by 3 bases and J by 10 bases, and 12 bases separated the two germline ends. In DNA form, the CDR3 reads TGTGCCAGCAGTGAGGGTAGGGCAGTAGCTTTCTTT. As protein: CASSEGRAVAFF.

In its sample, this clone was seen once. The rearrangement joins TRBV6-5 to TRBJ2-2; 7 nucleotides align to TRBD2. The CDR3 spans 16 residues. Germline assignment: CDR1 MNHEY and CDR2 SVGAGI. J gave up 7 bases and V 0 bases, and 8 bases lay outside the gene matches. The CDR3 DNA sequence: TGTGCCAGCAGTTACTCCCGAGCGGGATCGGGCGGGGAGCTGTTTTTT. This gives the protein CASSYSRAGSGGELFF.

This clone occurred once. V gene TRBV11-2 combines with J gene TRBJ1-4; maybe TRBD1 (5 bases). Germline V gives CDR1 SGHAT, CDR2 FQNNGV. Trimming pared 5 bases from V and 6 bases from J, leaving 22 bases between. The CDR3 loop spans 17 amino acids. In nucleotides, the CDR3 is TGTGCCAGCAGCCCGGGGGTAGGGATAGGTCTCGATGAAAAACTGTTTTTT. It specifies CASSPGVGIGLDEKLFF.

The chain couples TRBV7-9 to TRBJ1-5; 9 bases are shared with TRBD1. Trimming cost V 1 base and J 7 bases; bases outside gene matches: 2. Germline CDR1 reads SEHNR; CDR2 reads FQNEAQ (reference sequence). This CDR3 region has 14 residues. CDR3 loop: CASSLGTGAQPQHF. The CDR3 DNA reads TGTGCCAGCAGCTTAGGGACAGGGGCCCAGCCCCAGCATTTT.

The chain uses TRBV25-1 and TRBJ2-7; TRBD2 agrees at 8 bases. The germline gives CDR1 MGHDK, CDR2 SYGVNS. J lost 2 bases, V lost 6 bases, and 15 bases had no gene match. This CDR3 is 17 amino acids long. The CDR3 loop is CASRGKGRAGVTYEQYF. The CDR3 DNA follows: TGTGCCAGCAGAGGAAAGGGAAGAGCGGGAGTAACCTACGAGCAGTACTTC.

The V gene is TRBV29-1, the J gene TRBJ2-1, with 7 positions matching TRBD2. The V and J ends lost 5 bases and 2 bases, in that order; junction bases with no gene match: 18. Germline CDR1 and CDR2: SQVTM and ANQGSEA. The CDR3 runs to 18 residues. The CDR3: CSVMSSGGLGWAYNEQFF. The CDR3 DNA reads as TGCAGCGTTATGAGCAGTGGTGGACTAGGGTGGGCCTACAATGAGCAGTTCTTC.